What follows are 17 T cell receptor beta chains derived from one specimen sequenced in a study of CD8 T cells in Susac syndrome. Reverse transcription of roughly 0.5 to 1 ug RNA was performed with random hexamers. TCRdb analysed the immunoSEQ multiplex PCR reads with MiXCR anew, one entry per CDR3 protein. The table has 120,000 or so distinct CDR3 sequences, under 96% seen once. The sequenced sample was CD4+ T cells from PBMCs. The receptors here all came from a human donor with Susac syndrome.

The chain recombines TRBV20-1 with TRBJ2-1, with D possibly matching TRBD1 (6 bases). Germline CDR1 is DFQATT and CDR2 is SNEGSKA (reference sequence). This CDR3 has 13 amino acids. V was shortened by 4 bases and J by 3 bases, with 10 bases between the two germline ends. The CDR3 sequence: CSATTGIYNEQFF. CDR3 coding DNA: TGCAGTGCTACAACAGGGATCTACAATGAGCAGTTCTTC.

V gene TRBV30 combines with J gene TRBJ1-2, with D tentatively TRBD1 (6 bases). Germline CDR1 is GTSNPN and CDR2 is SVGIG (reference sequence). The CDR3 spans 13 residues. V dropped 0 bases and J dropped 4 bases, with 9 bases sitting between them. CDR3 DNA sequence: TGTGCCTGGAGTGTACAGGGTGGCTATGGCTACACCTTC. Amino acid sequence: CAWSVQGGYGYTF.

The chain carries TRBV20-1 and TRBJ1-2; D is unresolved. From germline, CDR1 is DFQATT and CDR2 SNEGSKA (reference sequence). The CDR3 length is 14 residues. The V gene lost 3 bases and the J gene lost 8 bases, with 19 bases spanning the gap. The CDR3 DNA is TGCAGTGCTAGGCTAACGCAGGTCGGTCTGGGCTACACCTTC. This translates into CSARLTQVGLGYTF.

The chain recombines TRBV4-1 with TRBJ2-2, with D unresolved. V was trimmed by 4 bases and J by 4 bases, leaving 16 bases between them. CDR1 MGHRA and CDR2 YSYEKL come from the germline V gene. There are 16 residues in the CDR3. The CDR3 DNA sequence: TGCGCCAGCAGCCCGTCCGATTTTGGTTTCACCGGGGAGCTGTTTTTT. This gives the protein CASSPSDFGFTGELFF.

The genes are TRBV30 and TRBJ2-5; TRBD2 aligns across 13 bases. CDR1 is GTSNPN and CDR2 is SVGIG in the germline V gene (reference sequence). Losses at the gene ends were 0 bases for V and 1 base for J; bases not matched to a gene: 11. The CDR3 extends over 19 amino acids. The CDR3 region has the DNA TGTGCCTGGAGTGTAAGTAACCTCCGGACTAGCGGGGGCCAAGAGACCCAGTACTTC. As protein: CAWSVSNLRTSGGQETQYF.

V and J are TRBV19 and TRBJ2-5, with D possibly called TRBD1 or TRBD2 (5 bases each). Germline V gives CDR1 LNHDA, CDR2 SQIVND (reference sequence). V lost 6 bases and J lost 2, with 13 bases in between. CDR3 size: 14 residues. The CDR3 region has the DNA TGTGCCAGTAGATCCGGGGCTAGACAAGAGACCCAGTACTTC. As protein: CASRSGARQETQYF.

The rearrangement joins TRBV7-3 to TRBJ2-5; 9 bases are shared with TRBD2. CDR3 size: 15 residues. V shed 2 bases and J 2 bases; nucleotides not matched to a gene: 3. Per the germline V gene, CDR1 is SGHTA and CDR2 is FQGTGA. The CDR3 loop is CASSLSSGKQETQYF. The CDR3 bases are TGTGCCAGCAGCTTATCTAGCGGGAAACAAGAGACCCAGTACTTC.

The rearrangement uses TRBV18 and TRBJ2-1; the D gene is possibly TRBD2 (6 bases). The V end was cut by 4 bases, the J end by 3 bases, with 13 bases between. Germline V gene data show CDR1 as KGHSH and CDR2 as LQKENI. CDR3 length: 15 amino acids. CDR3: CASSQAGLVYNEQFF. In DNA, the CDR3 is TGTGCCAGCTCACAGGCGGGACTCGTCTACAATGAGCAGTTCTTC.

This chain connects TRBV20-1 to TRBJ2-7; 11 nucleotides agree with TRBD2. V lost 6 bases to trimming and J lost 7 bases; unmatched junction nucleotides: 8. This CDR3 is built from 13 residues. Per the germline V gene, CDR1 is DFQATT and CDR2 is SNEGSKA (reference sequence). The CDR3 region has the DNA TGCAGTGCGGTGGCTAGCGGGAGGTTAGAGCAGTACTTC. It yields the protein CSAVASGRLEQYF.

J is TRBJ2-7 and V is TRBV12-3 or TRBV12-4, with a weak D call TRBD1 (6 bases). The CDR3 has 13 amino acids. Trimming removed 6 bases at V and 5 bases at J, with 14 bases between. The CDR3 is CASRTGRRNEQYF. In DNA, the CDR3 is TGTGCCAGCAGGACAGGCCGCCGGAACGAGCAGTACTTC.

The chain joins TRBV11-1 to TRBJ2-2; D ambiguous. Between the trimmed V and J ends, which lost 5 bases and 0 bases, there was a span of 10 bases. This CDR3 spans 15 amino acids. Germline V gene lookup returns CDR1 SGHAT and CDR2 FQDESV (reference sequence). CDR3: CASSPRGTNTGELFF. The CDR3 nucleotides are TGTGCCAGCAGCCCTAGAGGCACGAACACCGGGGAGCTGTTTTTT.

The rearrangement links TRBV4-3 to TRBJ2-7; unclear D gene. V lost 5 bases to trimming and J lost 2 bases, with 16 bases between them. This CDR3 comprises 15 residues. Per germline, CDR1 LGHNA and CDR2 YSLEER. The CDR3 is CASSALLGHPYEQYF. The CDR3 nucleotides are TGCGCCAGCAGCGCGCTCCTCGGCCACCCCTACGAGCAGTACTTC.

This chain uses TRBV21-1 with TRBJ2-7; no DNA check was done on the table's D call, TRBD1. TRBV21-1 corresponds to a pseudogene. The CDR3 is 13 amino acids. The CDR3 DNA follows: TGTGCCAGCGGGGTCCGGGACAGTGACGAGCAGTACTTC. Protein product: CASGVRDSDEQYF.

The chain joins TRBV20-1 to TRBJ1-1; TRBD1 is a possible D gene (5 bases). Germline lookup yields CDR1 DFQATT and CDR2 SNEGSKA (reference sequence). CDR3 length: 14 amino acids. V lost 3 bases, J lost 1 base, and 12 bases lay in between. In DNA, the CDR3 is TGCAGTGCTAGGAGCCGTACAGGGAACACTGAAGCTTTCTTT. Protein product: CSARSRTGNTEAFF.

The chain links TRBV19 to TRBJ1-1; D not resolved. Germline V CDR1 and CDR2: LNHDA, SQIVND (reference sequence). Trimming took off 5 bases at V and 9 bases at J, with 13 bases between the two ends. This CDR3 region has 12 residues. This CDR3 is CASSQKVAQAFF. CDR3 DNA: TGTGCCAGTAGTCAAAAGGTGGCTCAAGCTTTCTTT.

The gene calls are TRBV7-2 and TRBJ1-1; D not resolved. The germline V and J ends were trimmed by 4 bases and 1 base, with 7 bases remaining between them. Germline V gene sequence: CDR1 SGHTA, CDR2 FQGNSA. There are 13 residues in the CDR3. CDR3 sequence: CASSSQENTEAFF. DNA for the CDR3: TGTGCCAGCAGCTCCCAGGAGAACACTGAAGCTTTCTTT.

This clonotype appeared a single time. The chain combines TRBV5-1 with TRBJ1-1; the D is unclear. CDR1 and CDR2 (germline): SGHRS, YFSETQ. With 0 bases removed from V and 1 base from J, the gap between germline ends came to 7 bases. The CDR3 extends over 14 amino acids. The CDR3 DNA reads TGCGCCAGCAGCTTGGAATGGGAGAACACTGAAGCTTTCTTT. Translated: CASSLEWENTEAFF.